This T cell receptor (beta chain) was sequenced during a study of CD8+CD57+ T cells in acquired aplastic anemia. Across the whole study: Sorted CD4+ and CD8+ cell DNA averaged around 3 ug.

Overall study results and limits: Found in both controls and patients were approximately 30 CD8+ CDR3 sequences.

Germline V gives CDR1 SGDLS, CDR2 YYNGEE. The V segment lost 0 bases and the J segment 3 bases; nucleotides outside the gene matches: 12. CDR3 length: 17 residues. As concerns this clonotype: Antigen: not known.

The use of genomic DNA as template underpinned the TCR beta VDJ and CDR3 profiling. MiXCR, run by TCRdb on the reads, gives a single entry per CDR3 protein. Of under 350,000 distinct CDR3 sequences listed, under 65% are singletons. Sequenced patients had shown CD8+CD57+ cell expansion by flow cytometry. The sample consisted of sorted CD4+, CD8+, or CD8+CD57+ T cells (not recorded which) from PBMCs. This chain joins TRBV9 and TRBJ2-7, with TRBD1 matching 7 bases. This TCR was recovered from a human donor with aplastic anemia. CDR3 nucleotide sequence: TGTGCCAGCAGCGTAGGCTCACCAAGGGACAGAATCTACGAGCAGTACTTC. Translation gives CASSVGSPRDRIYEQYF.